The 12 T cell receptor beta chains below were found in one sample sequenced in a study of blood T cells in healthy people across ages. Primed by a sample-barcoded 5' primer and a J-beta primer mix, a second PCR proceeded for about 7 to 12 cycles. TCRdb called the 5' RACE reads again in MiXCR, with one record for every CDR3 protein. The repertoire consists of 1.5 million to 2 million distinct CDR3 sequences, with around half occurring once and the leading ten covering more than 2%. Input material: blood. These receptors were taken from a woman aged 40 to 50 in good health.

CDR3 region: CASSHRVTDTQYF. In DNA, the CDR3 is TGTGCCAGCAGCCACCGGGTCACAGATACGCAGTATTTT. V usage is TRBV4-2 and J usage is TRBJ2-3; D is unclear. V shed 3 bases and J shed 2 bases, with 6 bases lying between them. There are 13 residues in the CDR3. Germline V lookup: CDR1 LGHNA, CDR2 YNFKEQ.

CDR3 sequence (DNA): TGTGCCAGCAGCGTAGGGACCGATACCGGGGAGCTGTTTTTT. Residues: CASSVGTDTGELFF. The chain joins TRBV9 to TRBJ2-2; D remains unclear. The CDR3 spans 14 residues. Germline loops: CDR1 SGDLS, CDR2 YYNGEE. Deletions cut 0 bases from V and 5 bases from J, with 8 bases between.

The V and J genes are TRBV6-2 or TRBV6-3 and TRBJ1-2, with 8 bases identical to TRBD1. V trimming: 10 bases; J trimming: 4 bases; junction bases outside the gene matches: 17. CDR1 and CDR2 (germline): MNHEY, SVGEGT. The CDR3 is 16 amino acids. The CDR3 bases are TGTGCCACCTCGGAATGGACAGGGCGTTCTTCCTATGGCTACACCTTC. This gives the protein CATSEWTGRSSYGYTF.

J is TRBJ2-5 and V is TRBV20-1; 8 bases map to TRBD2. The V gene's germline CDR1 is DFQATT and CDR2 SNEGSKA (reference sequence). CDR3 length: 14 residues. The V gene end was trimmed by 5 bases and the J gene end by 1 base; junction bases not matched to a gene: 6. The CDR3 DNA reads as TGCAGTGCTGCCAGGAGCGGGGGCCAAGAGACCCAGTACTTC. Translated, it gives CSAARSGGQETQYF.

V gene TRBV6-6 combines with J gene TRBJ2-7; TRBD2 matches at 7 bases. Germline CDR1 reads MNHNY; CDR2 reads SVGAGI (reference sequence). The CDR3 is 16 residues long. With V trimmed by 4 bases and J by 3 bases, 12 bases remained unmatched. CDR3 nucleotides: TGTGCCAGCAGTTCCCCCGGAGCGGGACGAAACTACGAGCAGTACTTC. Protein product: CASSSPGAGRNYEQYF.

This clonotype was seen a few times. The chain joins TRBV5-1 to TRBJ2-5, with a tentative D call TRBD2 (5 bases). Germline CDR1 SGHRS, CDR2 YFSETQ. CDR3 size: 15 residues. Trimming pared 4 bases from V and 1 base from J, leaving 14 bases between. CDR3 protein: CASSDTGLSQETQYF. The CDR3 DNA is TGCGCCAGCAGCGATACCGGACTTTCCCAAGAGACCCAGTACTTC.

The chain combines TRBV29-1 with TRBJ2-1, with no clear D. Between the trimmed V and J ends, which lost 4 bases and 8 bases, there was a span of 12 bases. The CDR3 extends over 12 amino acids. Germline CDR1 SQVTM, CDR2 ANQGSEA. The CDR3 here is CSVVSPQDEQFF. The DNA for the CDR3 is TGCAGCGTTGTATCGCCGCAGGATGAGCAGTTCTTC.

The chain employs TRBV10-3 and TRBJ2-7; D uncertain. The CDR3 runs to 13 residues. Germline values: CDR1 ENHRY, CDR2 SYGVKD. V lost 2 bases to trimming and J lost 7 bases, with 12 bases between them. CDR3 protein: CAISEMQREEQYF. CDR3 nucleotides: TGTGCCATCAGTGAGATGCAGCGTGAGGAGCAGTACTTC.

The chain carries TRBV20-1 and TRBJ2-3; no clear D gene. V shed 2 bases and J shed 1 base, with 10 bases lying between them. The CDR3 runs to 14 residues. In germline, CDR1 is DFQATT, CDR2 SNEGSKA (reference sequence). In DNA form, the CDR3 reads TGCAGTGCTAGATCTGACTGTTGCACAGATACGCAGTATTTT. Protein sequence: CSARSDCCTDTQYF.

This clonotype was counted a single time. This rearrangement joins TRBV7-9 to TRBJ1-1, with TRBD1 as a possible D gene (5 bases). The CDR3 has 11 amino acids. The V end was cut by 4 bases, the J end by 10 bases, with 10 bases between. Germline CDR1 SEHNR, CDR2 FQNEAQ (reference sequence). DNA for the CDR3: TGTGCCAGCAGCTCGGGACTTTTAGCTTTCTTT. This encodes CASSSGLLAFF.

This sequence joins TRBV4-1 and TRBJ2-1; 11 bases align to TRBD2. CDR3 length: 17 amino acids. Germline V gene data show CDR1 as MGHRA and CDR2 as YSYEKL. The J segment lost 4 bases and the V segment lost 1 base, leaving 6 bases of the junction unmatched. The CDR3 here is CASSQGSSGGPYNEQFF. CDR3 nucleotides: TGCGCCAGCAGCCAAGGATCTAGCGGGGGGCCTTACAATGAGCAGTTCTTC.

The chain joins TRBV10-3 to TRBJ2-5, with unresolved D. V lost 2 bases and J lost 0, with 7 bases in between. The CDR3 is 14 amino acids. Germline CDR1 and CDR2: ENHRY and SYGVKD. The CDR3 DNA follows: TGTGCCATCAGTGAGCCACGGAACCAAGAGACCCAGTACTTC. Translated, it gives CAISEPRNQETQYF.